The 30 T cell receptor beta chains below all came from one sample that was sequenced in a study of blood T cell repertoires in COVID-19. Sequencing used immunoSEQ multiplex PCR; TCRdb keeps in-frame clones, though not all of them. The data show 58,000 or so clones, 60% to 75% seen once. Sequencing was carried out using peripheral blood. The receptors come from an elderly woman with acute or convalescent COVID-19.

The chain is built from TRBV6-5 and TRBJ2-7; the D gene is possibly TRBD2 (9 bases). The CDR3 runs 15 residues. Trimming cost V 8 bases and J 2 bases, with 19 bases left between them. The germline V gene encodes CDR1 MNHEY and CDR2 SVGAGI. The DNA of the CDR3 is TGTGCCAGCGGCCGCGGGGGGGACAGGCCCTACGAGCAGTACTTC. Amino acid sequence: CASGRGGDRPYEQYF.

This sequence joins TRBV5-1 and TRBJ2-7; D is possibly TRBD2 (5 bases). Germline loops: CDR1 SGHRS, CDR2 YFSETQ. The V and J ends lost 4 bases and 2 bases respectively, with 13 bases between them. There are 14 residues in the CDR3. The CDR3 here is CASSPRTATYEQYF. CDR3 nucleotides: TGCGCCAGCAGCCCTCGGACTGCTACCTACGAGCAGTACTTC.

This clone was seen only a few times. The rearrangement links TRBV24-1 to TRBJ2-7, with 9 nucleotides matching TRBD1. After removal of 5 bases from V and 1 base from J, the junction contained 8 bases not matched to a gene. The germline CDR1 and CDR2 sequences are KGHDR and SFDVKD. The CDR3 contains 16 residues. In nucleotides, the CDR3 is TGTGCCACCAGTGGCGGGACAGGGTACCGTTCCTACGAGCAGTACTTC. Amino acid sequence: CATSGGTGYRSYEQYF.

The table lists this clone with a count of one. V is TRBV10-3 and J is TRBJ2-1, with D perhaps matching TRBD2 (5 bases). Deletions cut 0 bases from V and 3 bases from J, with 18 bases between. Germline CDR1 is ENHRY and CDR2 is SYGVKD. The CDR3 has 18 amino acids. CDR3 amino acids: CAISESFLGSGNYNEQFF. CDR3 DNA: TGTGCCATCAGTGAGTCGTTCTTGGGGAGCGGTAACTACAATGAGCAGTTCTTC.

This rearrangement joins TRBV11-1 to TRBJ2-5; no clear D. The CDR3 runs 13 residues. Germline-derived CDR1 and CDR2 are SGHAT and FQDESV (reference sequence). The V end lost 5 bases, the J end lost 3 bases, and 10 bases lay between the germline ends. The CDR3 region has the DNA TGTGCCAGCAGCGTCGATAGAGAAGAGACCCAGTACTTC. Encoded protein: CASSVDREETQYF.

This clone has just one count. This chain uses TRBV25-1 with TRBJ1-2; 7 bases agree with TRBD1. After removal of 5 bases from V and 5 bases from J, the junction contained 8 bases not matched to a gene. The length of the CDR3 is 14 residues. Germline CDR1 and CDR2: MGHDK and SYGVNS. CDR3 loop: CASSPGQNLYGYTF. The CDR3, as DNA: TGTGCCAGCAGTCCGGGACAGAATCTATATGGCTACACCTTC.

This clone was detected only once. The chain carries TRBV5-1 and TRBJ2-3; D not certain. Germline V gene lookup returns CDR1 SGHRS and CDR2 YFSETQ. This CDR3 has 14 residues. V lost 1 base and J 0 bases, leaving 6 bases between the germline ends. DNA for the CDR3: TGCGCCAGCAGCTTGACCCGGAGCACAGATACGCAGTATTTT. Translating it yields CASSLTRSTDTQYF.

The chain uses TRBV11-3 and TRBJ2-7; D possibly corresponds to TRBD2 (6 bases). The CDR3 extends over 14 amino acids. Germline CDR1 is SGHNT and CDR2 is YENEEA. The V end was cut by 7 bases, the J end by 3 bases, with 16 bases between. CDR3 nucleotide sequence: TGTGCCAGCAAACCGCCGGCTAGCGACTACGAGCAGTACTTC. Amino acids: CASKPPASDYEQYF.

This clone was counted between two and nine times. V usage is TRBV6-5 and J usage is TRBJ2-5, with TRBD2 identical over 9 bases. V shed 7 bases, J shed 3 bases, and the junction held 6 bases outside the gene matches. This CDR3 comprises 14 residues. Germline CDR1 and CDR2: MNHEY and SVGAGI. The CDR3 protein is CASNRREGKETQYF. For the CDR3, the DNA is TGTGCCAGCAATAGGCGGGAGGGCAAAGAGACCCAGTACTTC.

The chain uses TRBV7-2 and TRBJ2-7, with 12 bases that match TRBD2. The trim removed 4 bases at V and 2 bases at J, leaving 6 bases unmatched. This CDR3 region has 16 residues. The germline CDR1 and CDR2 sequences are SGHTA and FQGNSA. The chain's CDR3 is CASSYSSGRVPYEQYF. The CDR3 DNA reads as TGTGCCAGCAGCTACTCTAGCGGGAGGGTCCCCTACGAGCAGTACTTC.

V usage is TRBV7-3 and J usage is TRBJ2-2; TRBD2 might be the D (6 bases). Germline CDR1 reads SGHTA; CDR2 reads FQGTGA. This CDR3 has 13 residues. V was pared by 3 bases and J by 7 bases, with 9 bases between. In DNA, the CDR3 is TGTGCCAGCAGCTTCTCGGGGGACGGGGAGCTGTTTTTT. This translates into CASSFSGDGELFF.

The chain uses TRBV5-1 and TRBJ2-1, with 10 bases lining up with TRBD2. The CDR3 contains 15 residues. After removal of 4 bases from V and 7 bases from J, the junction contained 8 bases not matched to a gene. Per germline, CDR1 SGHRS and CDR2 YFSETQ. CDR3: CASSVLAGPKNEQFF. The CDR3 DNA is TGCGCCAGCAGCGTACTAGCGGGGCCTAAGAATGAGCAGTTCTTC.

This chain uses TRBV2 with TRBJ2-1, with 12 bases fitting TRBD2. V dropped 2 bases and J dropped 8; count of bases not matched to a gene: 7. The CDR3 runs to 16 residues. Germline CDR1 and CDR2: SNHLY and FYNNEI. CDR3 bases: TGTGCCAGCAGTGAACTACTAGCGGGAGGAGGCGATGAGCAGTTCTTC. Protein product: CASSELLAGGGDEQFF.

The chain joins TRBV7-2 to TRBJ2-7, with TRBD1 matching 10 bases. This CDR3 spans 14 amino acids. Germline V gives CDR1 SGHTA, CDR2 FQGNSA. Losses at the gene ends were 4 bases for V and 4 bases for J; bases not matched to a gene: 4. In DNA form, the CDR3 reads TGTGCCAGCAGCTGGGGGGGACAGGGGTACGAGCAGTACTTC. Translation gives CASSWGGQGYEQYF.

The V gene is TRBV5-1, the J gene TRBJ2-5, with 12 nucleotides matching TRBD1. Germline CDR1 reads SGHRS; CDR2 reads YFSETQ. The CDR3 covers 17 residues. V gave up 0 bases and J gave up 5 bases; unmatched junction bases: 8. The CDR3 sequence is CASSLVGQGAISETQYF. The CDR3, as DNA: TGCGCCAGCAGCTTGGTGGGACAGGGGGCTATTAGCGAGACCCAGTACTTC. Based on the CDR3 plus reference TRBV5-1 and TRBJ2-5, the full variable domain is KAGVTQTPRYLIKTRGQQVTLSCSPISGHRSVSWYQQTPGQGLQFLFEYFSETQRNKGNFPGRFSGRQFSNSRSEMNVSTLELGDSALYLCASSLVGQGAISETQYFGPGTRLLVL.

The chain employs TRBV11-3 and TRBJ2-7, with 13 positions matching TRBD2. J gave up 2 bases and V 5 bases, and 3 bases lay outside the gene matches. Germline V gene sequence: CDR1 SGHNT, CDR2 YENEEA. CDR3 length equals 15 residues. CDR3 region: CASSRGTSGTYEQYF. CDR3 DNA sequence: TGTGCCAGCAGCCGTGGGACTAGCGGGACCTACGAGCAGTACTTC.

V usage is TRBV28 and J usage is TRBJ1-6; unclear D gene. In germline, CDR1 is MDHEN, CDR2 SYDVKM. The CDR3 runs 12 residues. The V end lost 7 bases, the J end lost 8 bases, and 9 bases lay between the germline ends. CDR3 bases: TGTGCCAGCAATGACTCGGATTCACCCCTCCACTTT. Its translation is CASNDSDSPLHF.

The chain combines TRBV11-2 with TRBJ2-7, with 11 positions matching TRBD2. The CDR3 sequence is 14 residues long. CDR1 and CDR2 (germline): SGHAT, FQNNGV. The trim removed 5 bases at V and 4 bases at J, leaving 4 bases unmatched. In DNA, the CDR3 is TGTGCCAGCAGCCTAGCGGGAGGAAGATACGAGCAGTACTTC. It yields the protein CASSLAGGRYEQYF.

This clone was found a few times. The chain carries TRBV5-6 and TRBJ2-5, with D possibly TRBD1 on 6 matching bases. The germline gives CDR1 SGHDT, CDR2 YYEEEE. Trimming stripped 0 bases from V and 0 bases from J, with 6 bases between. The CDR3 runs to 14 residues. This chain's CDR3 is CASSLGDNQETQYF. The CDR3 nucleotides read TGTGCCAGCAGCTTGGGGGACAACCAAGAGACCCAGTACTTC.

The chain is built from TRBV28 and TRBJ2-7; TRBD2 agrees at 9 bases. Germline values: CDR1 MDHEN, CDR2 SYDVKM. The V gene end was trimmed by 5 bases and the J gene end by 0 bases; junction bases not matched to a gene: 8. This CDR3 is 16 amino acids long. The CDR3 is CASSAYSGSFSYEQYF. Written as DNA, the CDR3 is TGTGCCAGCAGTGCTTATAGCGGGAGTTTCTCCTACGAGCAGTACTTC. Full variable domain (missing parts from reference TRBV28 and TRBJ2-7): DVKVTQSSRYLVKRTGEKVFLECVQDMDHENMFWYRQDPGLGLRLIYFSYDVKMKEKGDIPEGYSVSREKKERFSLILESASTNQTSMYLCASSAYSGSFSYEQYFGPGTRLTVT.

This clone was observed a single time. The V call is TRBV7-2, the J call TRBJ2-7; 13 positions match TRBD2. CDR3 size: 16 residues. J was trimmed by 3 bases and V by 5 bases; bases with no gene match: 7. From germline, CDR1 is SGHTA and CDR2 FQGNSA. CDR3 sequence: CASSLAGTSGDYEQYF. CDR3 bases: TGTGCCAGCAGCCTCGCCGGGACTAGCGGGGACTACGAGCAGTACTTC.

The chain has TRBV28 and TRBJ2-1; a weak D match, TRBD1 (6 bases). CDR1 and CDR2 (germline): MDHEN, SYDVKM. This CDR3 has 16 amino acids. Deletions cut 4 bases from V and 1 base from J, with 14 bases between. CDR3 sequence (DNA): TGTGCCAGCAGTTATGACAGGAAGGGGTCCTACAATGAGCAGTTCTTC. Residues: CASSYDRKGSYNEQFF. Full variable domain (outside the CDR3, taken from reference TRBV28 and TRBJ2-1): DVKVTQSSRYLVKRTGEKVFLECVQDMDHENMFWYRQDPGLGLRLIYFSYDVKMKEKGDIPEGYSVSREKKERFSLILESASTNQTSMYLCASSYDRKGSYNEQFFGPGTRLTVL.

The chain joins TRBV28 to TRBJ1-5; D uncertain. This CDR3 region has 14 residues. Germline lookup yields CDR1 MDHEN and CDR2 SYDVKM. The ends were cut back, 5 bases at V and 7 bases at J, with 15 bases in the middle. CDR3 coding DNA: TGTGCCAGCAGTCCAGCGGGGATGGGGCAGCCCCAGCATTTT. Translating it yields CASSPAGMGQPQHF.

This clone was seen a single time. The chain recombines TRBV28 with TRBJ2-3, with 10 bases aligning to TRBD2. Germline CDR1 reads MDHEN; CDR2 reads SYDVKM. The CDR3 extends over 15 amino acids. J was trimmed by 10 bases and V by 5 bases; bases with no gene match: 12. The CDR3 bases are TGTGCCAGCAGTCGGACTAGCGGAGGCCGCCCGGCGCAGTATTTT. This sequence encodes CASSRTSGGRPAQYF.

The rearrangement joins TRBV19 to TRBJ2-7; tentative D call: TRBD2 (6 bases). CDR3 length: 14 amino acids. The germline V gene has CDR1 LNHDA and CDR2 SQIVND (reference sequence). The V end lost 3 bases, the J end lost 6 bases, and 15 bases lay between the germline ends. The CDR3 bases are TGTGCCAGTAGTATTTCCCGCGGGAATGGCGAGCAGTACTTC. Its translation is CASSISRGNGEQYF.

V is TRBV19 and J is TRBJ1-5, with D perhaps TRBD1 (6 bases). Germline V gene sequence: CDR1 LNHDA, CDR2 SQIVND (reference sequence). This CDR3 comprises 15 residues. V lost 3 bases to trimming and J lost 7 bases, with 16 bases between them. The CDR3 DNA follows: TGTGCCAGTAGTATCGGGAGGGGGGCAAGGCAGCCCCAGCATTTT. This sequence encodes CASSIGRGARQPQHF.

The rearrangement joins TRBV7-8 to TRBJ2-4; 11 bases fit TRBD2. The V gene's germline CDR1 is SGHVS and CDR2 FQNEAQ. V lost 0 bases, J lost 5 bases, and 9 bases stayed unmatched. CDR3 size: 18 residues. The CDR3 reads CASSLAYSGRATENIQYF. The CDR3 DNA reads TGTGCCAGCAGCTTAGCGTATAGCGGGAGGGCCACGGAAAACATTCAGTACTTC.

For the CDR3, the DNA is TGTGCCAGCAGTTACTCGGGGGGATTTACCGGGGAGCTGTTTTTT. Its protein is CASSYSGGFTGELFF. The V gene is TRBV6-2 or TRBV6-3, the J gene TRBJ2-2; tentative D call: TRBD2 (6 bases). Trimming cost V 0 bases and J 5 bases, with 10 bases left between them. Germline values: CDR1 MNHEY, CDR2 SVGEGT. This CDR3 comprises 15 residues.

This chain connects TRBV5-6 to TRBJ2-7; TRBD1 aligns across 7 bases. Per the germline V gene, CDR1 is SGHDT and CDR2 is YYEEEE. The CDR3 spans 14 residues. Trimming took 0 bases from V and 6 from J; bases not matched to a gene: 6. The CDR3 sequence: CASSLAEGAGEQYF. Here the CDR3 DNA reads TGTGCCAGCAGCTTGGCCGAGGGGGCAGGCGAGCAGTACTTC.

This clone was found a few times. The V gene is TRBV19, the J gene TRBJ1-1, with TRBD1 identical over 11 bases. Germline values: CDR1 LNHDA, CDR2 SQIVND (reference sequence). The CDR3 consists of 15 residues. V shed 1 base, J shed 8 bases, and the junction held 6 bases outside the gene matches. The CDR3 is CASSIAGTGGTEAFF. Written as DNA, the CDR3 is TGTGCCAGTAGTATAGCCGGGACAGGGGGGACCGAAGCTTTCTTT.